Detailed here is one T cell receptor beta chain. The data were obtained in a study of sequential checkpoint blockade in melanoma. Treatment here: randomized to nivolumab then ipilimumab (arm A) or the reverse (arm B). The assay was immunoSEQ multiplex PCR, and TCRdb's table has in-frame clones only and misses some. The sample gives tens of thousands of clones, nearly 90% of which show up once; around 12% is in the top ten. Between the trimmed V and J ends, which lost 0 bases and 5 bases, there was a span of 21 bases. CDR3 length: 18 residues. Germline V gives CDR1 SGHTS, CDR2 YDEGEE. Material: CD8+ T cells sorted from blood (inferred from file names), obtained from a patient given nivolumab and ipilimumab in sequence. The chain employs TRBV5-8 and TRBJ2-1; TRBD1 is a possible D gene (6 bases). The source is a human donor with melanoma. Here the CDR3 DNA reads TGTGCCAGCAGCTTGGGGGCTGTGAAAGGGGGATTCCACAATGAGCAGTTCTTC. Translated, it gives CASSLGAVKGGFHNEQFF. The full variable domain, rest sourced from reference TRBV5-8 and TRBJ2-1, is EAGVTQSPTHLIKTRGQQATLRCSPISGHTSVYWYQQALGLGLQFLLWYDEGEERNRGNFPPRFSGRQFPNYSSELNVNALELEDSALYLCASSLGAVKGGFHNEQFFGPGTRLTVL.